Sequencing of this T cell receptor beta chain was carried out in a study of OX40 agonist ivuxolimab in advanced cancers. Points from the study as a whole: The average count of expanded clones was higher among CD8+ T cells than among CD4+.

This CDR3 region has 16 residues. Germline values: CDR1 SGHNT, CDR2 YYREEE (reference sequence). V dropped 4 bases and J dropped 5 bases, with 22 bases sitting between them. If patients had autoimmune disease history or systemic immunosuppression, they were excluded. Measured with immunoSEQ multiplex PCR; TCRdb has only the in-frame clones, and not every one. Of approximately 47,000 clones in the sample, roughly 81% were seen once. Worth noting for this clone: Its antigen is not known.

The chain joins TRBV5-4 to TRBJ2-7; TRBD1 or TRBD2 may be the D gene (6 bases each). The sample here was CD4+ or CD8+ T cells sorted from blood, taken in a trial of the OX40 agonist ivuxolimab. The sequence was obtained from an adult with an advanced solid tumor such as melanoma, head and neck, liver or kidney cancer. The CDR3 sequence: CASSGAIQGGGNEQYF. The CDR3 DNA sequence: TGTGCCAGCAGCGGAGCGATACAGGGAGGAGGGAACGAGCAGTACTTC. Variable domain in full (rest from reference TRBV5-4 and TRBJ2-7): ETGVTQSPTHLIKTRGQQVTLRCSSQSGHNTVSWYQQALGQGPQFIFQYYREEENGRGNFPPRFSGLQFPNYSSELNVNALELDDSALYLCASSGAIQGGGNEQYFGPGTRLTVT.